The rows below give T cell receptor beta chains drawn from one sample of a study of control samples from healthy donors and cancer patients. Here immunoSEQ multiplex PCR was the method, and the copy in TCRdb shows in-frame clones only, minus some. Of around 90,000 clones in the sample, 70% to 90% were seen once. What was sequenced was blood. These receptors all stem from a woman between 40 and 50 years old in good health. The CDR3 runs from the conserved cysteine through the conserved F or W. D genes are given only for firm matches. Rows give clone size only sometimes, using once, few, many, or a class for an expanded clone.

V	D	size	J	CDR3	DNA
TRBV15	-	few	TRBJ1-1	CATSRDIASQKAFF	TGTGCCACCAGCAGAGATATCGCCTCCCAGAAAGCTTTCTTT
TRBV11-3	TRBD1	-	TRBJ2-1	CASSSADRGYNEQFF	TGTGCCAGCAGCTCCGCCGACAGGGGTTACAATGAGCAGTTCTTC
TRBV15	-	-	TRBJ1-2	CATSRDVGSGQINYGYTF	TGTGCCACCAGCAGAGATGTTGGGAGCGGGCAGATTAACTATGGCTACACCTTC
TRBV5-1	-	-	TRBJ1-1	CASKGRGTENTEAFF	TGCGCCAGCAAGGGGAGAGGGACGGAGAACACTGAAGCTTTCTTT
TRBV30	-	-	TRBJ1-6	CAWSVGDRDNSPLHF	TGTGCCTGGAGTGTGGGGGACCGGGATAATTCACCCCTCCACTTT
TRBV6-9	-	-	TRBJ1-3	CASRLLRTAQGSGNTIYF	TGTGCCAGCAGACTACTGAGGACAGCCCAAGGATCTGGAAACACCATATATTTT
TRBV6-2/TRBV6-3	-	-	TRBJ2-5	CASSYSLETQYF	TGTGCCAGCAGTTACTCTTTGGAGACCCAGTACTTC
TRBV14	-	-	TRBJ2-7	CASSQGSYYEQYF	TGTGCCAGCAGCCAGGGAAGTTATTACGAGCAGTACTTC
TRBV6-2/TRBV6-3	-	-	TRBJ1-1	CASSYRDTNTEAFF	TGTGCCAGCAGTTACCGGGACACGAACACTGAAGCTTTCTTT
TRBV2	-	-	TRBJ1-1	CASSETAAGTEAFF	TGTGCCAGCAGTGAAACGGCGGCGGGCACTGAAGCTTTCTTT
TRBV7-8	TRBD1	-	TRBJ1-5	CASSLTDRVQPQHF	TGTGCCAGCAGCTTGACGGACAGGGTTCAGCCCCAGCATTTT
TRBV6-1	-	-	TRBJ2-3	CASSDTDTQYF	TGTGCCAGCAGTGACACAGATACGCAGTATTTT
TRBV2	-	-	TRBJ1-4	CASSTGSREKLFF	TGTGCCAGCAGCACCGGGTCTCGGGAAAAACTGTTTTTT
TRBV5-1	TRBD1	-	TRBJ2-2	CASSEGQGNTGELFF	TGCGCCAGCAGCGAGGGACAGGGCAACACCGGGGAGCTGTTTTTT
TRBV15	TRBD2	few	TRBJ2-1	CATSRAPTTSGGSSSYNEQFF	TGTGCCACCAGCAGAGCCCCGACGACTAGCGGGGGATCTAGCTCCTACAATGAGCAGTTCTTC
TRBV13	-	-	TRBJ2-2	CASSHLGGTYTGELFF	TGTGCCAGCAGCCACTTAGGGGGGACCTACACCGGGGAGCTGTTTTTT
TRBV2	TRBD1	-	TRBJ2-7	CASRTGDSYEQYF	TGTGCCAGCAGGACAGGGGACTCCTACGAGCAGTACTTC
TRBV6-4	-	few	TRBJ1-1	CASSETSEGTEAFF	TGTGCCAGCAGTGAGACCTCTGAGGGCACTGAAGCTTTCTTT
TRBV19	-	-	TRBJ2-7	CASSDRTYEQYF	TGTGCCAGTAGTGACAGAACCTACGAGCAGTACTTC
TRBV11-3	-	once	TRBJ2-3	CASSLGALDTQYF	TGTGCCAGCAGCTTAGGGGCCTTGGATACGCAGTATTTT